This record concerns one TCR beta chain sequence. Unmatched junction bases numbered 7, after V lost 4 bases and J lost 6 bases. Germline lookup yields CDR1 SGHDT and CDR2 YYEEEE. The length of the CDR3 is 13 residues. This sample stems from a study of T cell changes during pregnancy in multiple sclerosis. TCRdb's copy holds only in-frame clones and misses some; the assay was immunoSEQ multiplex PCR. This sample has 38,000 or so clones, with roughly 90% found just once. This TCR came from a female donor with multiple sclerosis, enrolled in a pregnancy study. The specimen comprised CD8+ T cells from peripheral blood mononuclear cells, sampled in the first trimester of pregnancy. The chain joins TRBV5-6 to TRBJ2-7, with 7 bases that match TRBD1. CDR3 sequence: CASSPGQTFEQYF. Here the CDR3 DNA reads TGTGCCAGCAGCCCGGGACAGACGTTCGAGCAGTACTTC.